This is a list of T cell receptor beta chains from one sample in a study of T-cell reconstitution after alpha-beta-depleted transplantation in children. TCRdb processed the PCR reads anew with MiXCR; each CDR3 protein has one entry. This table holds about 640,000 distinct CDR3 sequences, over 10% found once. Sequenced material: PBMCs, mostly from graft donor cells, taken 360 days after TCRalphabeta/CD19-depleted stem cell transplant. Receptor source: a male patient under 18 who had a stem cell transplant for acute myeloid leukemia, so the T cells may come from the graft donor. Each CDR3 is given with its conserved first and last residue. D genes are given only for firm matches. Clone size is shown for a subset of rows, as once, few, many or a class of expanded clone.

CDR3aa | CDR3nt | abundance | j_gene | d_gene | v_gene
CASRPWDTRFGELFF | TGTGCCAGCCGCCCTTGGGACACTCGATTCGGAGAGCTGTTTTTT | - | TRBJ2-2 | - | TRBV27
CASSPHGELFF | TGTGCCAGCAGTCCCCACGGGGAGCTGTTTTTT | many | TRBJ2-2 | - | TRBV28
CSARDRSSTDTQYF | TGCAGTGCTAGAGATAGGTCTAGCACAGATACGCAGTATTTT | few | TRBJ2-3 | - | TRBV20-1
CASSYPTFSGGYTGELFF | TGTGCCAGCAGTTACCCCACCTTTTCGGGAGGTTACACCGGGGAGCTGTTTTTT | - | TRBJ2-2 | TRBD2 | TRBV6-2/TRBV6-3
CASTQDLAGVYNEQFF | TGTGCCAGCACCCAGGATCTAGCGGGAGTTTACAATGAGCAGTTCTTC | - | TRBJ2-1 | TRBD2 | TRBV6-1
CASRDIETSTDTQYF | TGTGCCAGCCGGGACATCGAAACTAGCACAGATACGCAGTATTTT | - | TRBJ2-3 | - | TRBV6-2/TRBV6-3
CSVRKSSRETQYF | TGCAGCGTGAGAAAATCCTCCAGGGAGACCCAGTACTTC | - | TRBJ2-5 | - | TRBV29-1
CSVQGTDTQYF | TGCAGCGTGCAGGGCACAGATACGCAGTATTTT | many | TRBJ2-3 | - | TRBV29-1
CASSLRLAGEGVETQYF | TGTGCCAGCAGCTTAAGGCTAGCGGGAGAGGGTGTGGAGACCCAGTACTTC | - | TRBJ2-5 | TRBD2 | TRBV7-2
CASSLGYGSEGEQYF | TGTGCCAGCAGCTTAGGATACGGGTCAGAGGGCGAGCAGTACTTC | many | TRBJ2-7 | - | TRBV7-6
CASSHPGGGDTEAFF | TGTGCCAGCAGTCACCCAGGGGGGGGGGACACTGAAGCTTTCTTT | - | TRBJ1-1 | TRBD1 | TRBV28
CASSLAARDTQYF | TGTGCCAGCAGTCTAGCTGCGAGAGATACGCAGTATTTT | few | TRBJ2-3 | - | TRBV28
CSVQSRLNTEAFF | TGCAGCGTACAGAGTCGATTGAACACTGAAGCTTTCTTT | few | TRBJ1-1 | - | TRBV29-1
CASSLVLAAPSLETQYF | TGTGCCAGCAGCTTAGTCCTAGCGGCACCAAGTTTAGAGACCCAGTACTTC | - | TRBJ2-5 | TRBD2 | TRBV7-2
CAIRGGGISGANVLTF | TGTGCCATCCGGGGAGGGGGCATAAGTGGGGCCAACGTCCTGACTTTC | few | TRBJ2-6 | - | TRBV10-3
CASSLGRQTLSYEQYF | TGTGCCAGCAGCTTGGGGAGACAGACCTTGAGCTACGAGCAGTACTTC | many | TRBJ2-7 | - | TRBV7-9
CASSYLTSGDTQYF | TGTGCCAGCAGTTACTTGACCTCTGGGGATACGCAGTATTTT | few | TRBJ2-3 | - | TRBV12-3/TRBV12-4
CASSQDWSYNEQFF | TGCGCCAGCAGCCAAGATTGGTCTTACAATGAGCAGTTCTTC | few | TRBJ2-1 | - | TRBV4-3
CASSQEDGLAGCTQYF | TGTGCCAGCAGCCAAGAGGATGGACTAGCGGGATGTACGCAGTATTTT | - | TRBJ2-3 | TRBD2 | TRBV14
CASSYSLRGGFLDGYTF | TGTGCCAGCAGTTACTCGCTCAGGGGAGGCTTTCTAGACGGCTACACCTTC | few | TRBJ1-2 | - | TRBV6-5
CSARLPGHTNYGYTF | TGCAGTGCTAGGCTTCCAGGACATACTAACTATGGCTACACCTTC | few | TRBJ1-2 | - | TRBV20-1
CSARPGLAGIDTQYF | TGCAGTGCTAGACCCGGACTAGCGGGGATAGATACGCAGTATTTT | many | TRBJ2-3 | TRBD2 | TRBV20-1
CASSETSYEQYF | TGTGCCAGCAGTGAAACAAGTTACGAGCAGTACTTC | - | TRBJ2-7 | - | TRBV27
CSAEGQAYEQYF | TGCAGTGCTGAGGGACAGGCCTACGAGCAGTACTTC | few | TRBJ2-7 | TRBD1 | TRBV20-1
CATSSQVASNYGYTF | TGTGCCACCTCCAGCCAGGTCGCCTCTAACTATGGCTACACCTTC | - | TRBJ1-2 | - | TRBV10-3
CATSDGGAIDYEQFF | TGTGCCACCAGTGACGGGGGGGCTATTGACTATGAGCAGTTCTTC | few | TRBJ2-1 | TRBD2 | TRBV24-1
CSELAGTPYEQYF | TGCAGTGAACTAGCGGGAACCCCCTACGAGCAGTACTTC | - | TRBJ2-7 | TRBD2 | TRBV20-1
CASSWPPERDRAKNIQYF | TGTGCCAGCAGCTGGCCCCCTGAGCGGGACAGAGCCAAAAACATTCAGTACTTC | - | TRBJ2-4 | - | TRBV7-6
CASSGRSYEQYF | TGTGCCAGCAGCGGACGGTCCTACGAGCAGTACTTC | many | TRBJ2-7 | - | TRBV12-3/TRBV12-4
CASSLSGTLNTEAFF | TGTGCCAGCAGCCTATCGGGGACTCTGAACACTGAAGCTTTCTTT | - | TRBJ1-1 | - | TRBV3-1
CSGIRGNTEAFF | TGCAGCGGTATAAGGGGAAACACTGAAGCTTTCTTT | few | TRBJ1-1 | - | TRBV29-1
CASSREQGGYEQYF | TGTGCCAGCAGCCGCGAGCAGGGAGGGTACGAGCAGTACTTC | few | TRBJ2-7 | TRBD2 | TRBV7-9
CSAPRSTVNTGELFF | TGCAGTGCTCCCCGATCAACGGTTAACACCGGGGAGCTGTTTTTT | few | TRBJ2-2 | - | TRBV20-1
CASSLTPQREDDIQETQYF | TGTGCCAGCAGTTTAACGCCCCAGCGGGAGGATGATATCCAAGAGACCCAGTACTTC | - | TRBJ2-5 | TRBD2 | TRBV28
CASSLDRGHGEQYF | TGTGCCAGCAGCTTGGACAGGGGGCACGGCGAGCAGTACTTC | - | TRBJ2-7 | TRBD1 | TRBV7-3
CASSLASRTPSSYEQYF | TGCGCCAGCAGCTTGGCCTCGCGGACCCCAAGCTCCTACGAGCAGTACTTC | once | TRBJ2-7 | - | TRBV5-1
CASSTLGVSWNTEAFF | TGTGCCAGCAGCACGCTGGGGGTCTCTTGGAACACTGAAGCTTTCTTT | few | TRBJ1-1 | - | TRBV3-1
CSVARQELAEAFF | TGCAGCGTCGCCAGACAGGAACTAGCTGAAGCTTTCTTT | - | TRBJ1-1 | - | TRBV29-1
CASLAGGSYNEQFF | TGTGCCAGCCTCGCGGGAGGTTCCTACAATGAGCAGTTCTTC | few | TRBJ2-1 | TRBD2 | TRBV28
CASSPDYRVRGVREETQYF | TGTGCCAGCAGCCCAGACTACAGGGTCCGGGGAGTCCGTGAAGAGACCCAGTACTTC | - | TRBJ2-5 | - | TRBV5-6
CASRRTSGRLFMNTEAFF | TGCGCCAGCAGACGTACATCGGGTCGACTTTTCATGAACACTGAAGCTTTCTTT | few | TRBJ1-1 | - | TRBV5-1
CASSYSTGRPGTEAFF | TGTGCCAGCAGTTACTCGACGGGCCGACCCGGGACTGAAGCTTTCTTT | - | TRBJ1-1 | - | TRBV6-5
CASTTTGLQGRGEQFF | TGTGCCAGCACCACGACGGGCCTCCAGGGTCGAGGGGAGCAGTTCTTC | few | TRBJ2-1 | - | TRBV28
CSATPGLANTDTQYF | TGCAGTGCTACTCCGGGACTAGCGAACACAGATACGCAGTATTTT | - | TRBJ2-3 | TRBD2 | TRBV20-1
CASSSQSGLADTQYF | TGTGCCAGCAGCTCGCAGTCGGGACTAGCGGATACGCAGTATTTT | few | TRBJ2-3 | TRBD2 | TRBV7-2